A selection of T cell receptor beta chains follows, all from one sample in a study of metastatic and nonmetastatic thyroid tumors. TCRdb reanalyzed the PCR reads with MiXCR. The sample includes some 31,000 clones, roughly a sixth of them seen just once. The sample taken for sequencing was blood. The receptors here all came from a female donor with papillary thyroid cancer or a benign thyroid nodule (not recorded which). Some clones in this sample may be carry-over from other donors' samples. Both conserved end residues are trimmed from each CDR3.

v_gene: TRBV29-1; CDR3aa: SDEVHQEQY
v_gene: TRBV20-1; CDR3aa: SVAKVEGDSDTQY
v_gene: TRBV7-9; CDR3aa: ASSPQGQGRYGYT
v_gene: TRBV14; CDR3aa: ASSQEAWDRGVFRTDTQY
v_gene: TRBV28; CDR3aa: ASSLGDLGVNEQF
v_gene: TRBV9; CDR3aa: ASNRDYTGELF
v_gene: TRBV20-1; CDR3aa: SATSSLAGAEEQF
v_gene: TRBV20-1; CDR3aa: SAGEQGWGNQPQH
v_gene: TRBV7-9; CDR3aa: ASSPGQTNEKLF
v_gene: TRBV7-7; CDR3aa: ASSSWTGGGEAF